This is a list of T cell receptor beta chains from one sample in a study of shared clonotypes between healthy human individuals. This table comes from immunoSEQ multiplex PCR, and its TCRdb copy is limited to in-frame clones, with some not included. The table lists some 1.5 million clones, roughly 97% of them singletons. The sequenced sample consisted of naive CD4+ T cells sorted from blood. The receptors were sampled from a man aged 25-40 years in good health. Each CDR3 is given with its conserved first and last residue. D genes are given only for firm matches. Where a row states a size, it is once, few, many or the class of an expanded clone; other rows omit it.

V gene	D gene	J gene	clone size	CDR3 DNA	CDR3 protein
TRBV28	TRBD2	TRBJ2-1	-	TGTGCCAGCAGTGATACTAGCGGAGCGTCATACAATGAGCAGTTCTTC	CASSDTSGASYNEQFF
TRBV9	-	TRBJ2-5	-	TGTGCCAGCAGCGCGGGACTTCGGCAAGAGACCCAGTACTTC	CASSAGLRQETQYF
TRBV4-1	TRBD2	TRBJ2-1	-	TGCGCCAGCAGCCAATTACCGCGGGAGTACAATGAGCAGTTCTTC	CASSQLPREYNEQFF
TRBV9	-	TRBJ1-1	-	TGTGCCAGCAGCGTAGAGGCTGGGTTCGGCACTGAAGCTTTCTTT	CASSVEAGFGTEAFF
TRBV7-2	-	TRBJ1-5	-	TGTGCCAGCAGTCAACCGGGAGGCAATCAGCCCCAGCATTTT	CASSQPGGNQPQHF
TRBV23-1	TRBD1	TRBJ1-5	-	TGCGCCAGCAGTCCGCCACAGGGGTTGGCAATCGGGCAGCCCCAGCATTTT	CASSPPQGLAIGQPQHF
TRBV28	TRBD2	TRBJ2-7	-	TGTGCCAGCAGTTCAGTAAGACTAGCGGGTTCCTACGAGCAGTACTTC	CASSSVRLAGSYEQYF
TRBV7-6	TRBD1	TRBJ1-1	once	TGTGCCAGCAGCTTAGGAGGGGGCGAAGCTTTCTTT	CASSLGGGEAFF
TRBV4-2	TRBD1	TRBJ1-1	-	TGTGCCAGCAGCCAGGTACAGGGGTTGTCGACTGAAGCTTTCTTT	CASSQVQGLSTEAFF
TRBV5-1	TRBD2	TRBJ2-6	-	TGCGCCAGCAGCTGGGCTACTAGCGGGAGTACTTCTGGGGCCAACGTCCTGACTTTC	CASSWATSGSTSGANVLTF
TRBV21-1	-	TRBJ2-7	once	TGTGCCAGCAGCCTTAGGACCTCCTACGAGCAGTACTTC	CASSLRTSYEQYF
TRBV28	-	TRBJ1-4	-	TGTGCCAGCAGGGCCGGTTCGGAGTTGAAAAAACTGTTTTTT	CASRAGSELKKLFF
TRBV7-3	TRBD1	TRBJ2-7	-	TGTGCCAGCAGCCCTTTCCCGGGACAGGACTACGAGCAGTACTTC	CASSPFPGQDYEQYF
TRBV10-2	-	TRBJ2-5	-	TGCGCCAACGGACAGAAACAAGAGACCCAGTACTTC	CANGQKQETQYF
TRBV5-1	-	TRBJ2-7	-	TGCGCCAGCAGCCGAAGGGACATAGACTACGAGCAGTACTTC	CASSRRDIDYEQYF
TRBV11-2	-	TRBJ1-1	-	TGTGCCAGCAGCTTACTCCACAGTAGGGGGACTGAAGCTTTCTTT	CASSLLHSRGTEAFF
TRBV5-6	TRBD1	TRBJ1-1	-	TGTGCCAGCAGCTTTGAGAAGGGACAGGTTCTTCGAAAAGCTTTCTTT	CASSFEKGQVLRKAFF
TRBV5-6	-	TRBJ1-5	once	TGTGCCAGCAGCTTGTTTGGGGAAAGTCAGCCCCAGCATTTT	CASSLFGESQPQHF
TRBV7-9	-	TRBJ2-7	-	TGTGCCAGCAGCAGAAACCTGGGGCTAGCGCCTCGGGAGCAGTACTTC	CASSRNLGLAPREQYF
TRBV19	-	TRBJ2-7	-	TGTGCCAGTAGTACAGGGTCCTACGAGCAGTACTTC	CASSTGSYEQYF
TRBV28	-	TRBJ2-1	-	TGTGCCAGCAGTCTGACTCAACTGACGGTGTTCTTC	CASSLTQLTVFF
TRBV9	-	TRBJ1-2	-	TGTGCCAGCAGCGTAGGTACAGGAGGCTATGGCTACACCTTC	CASSVGTGGYGYTF
TRBV10-3	TRBD1	TRBJ2-7	-	TGTGCCGTCTCCGGGACAGGGTATGGCGAGCAGTACTTC	CAVSGTGYGEQYF
TRBV27	-	TRBJ1-5	-	TGTGCCAGCAGTAGGGCCCCGGGCTTCGGCAATCAGCCCCAGCATTTT	CASSRAPGFGNQPQHF
TRBV18	-	TRBJ2-3	-	TGTGCCAGCTCACCATTCACAGATACGCAGTATTTT	CASSPFTDTQYF
TRBV28	TRBD2	TRBJ2-7	-	TGTGCCAGCGGGCCTAGCGGGAACTACGAGCAGTACTTC	CASGPSGNYEQYF
TRBV9	TRBD2	TRBJ2-2	-	TGTGCCAGCAGCGTAGCCGTAGCGGGAGGGCCGAACACCGGGGAGCTGTTTTTT	CASSVAVAGGPNTGELFF
TRBV18	-	TRBJ2-7	once	TGTGCCAGCTCACCACTTAATTCCGGGTCCTACGAGCAGTACTTC	CASSPLNSGSYEQYF
TRBV11-1	TRBD1	TRBJ1-1	-	TGTGCCAGCAGCTTATCAAGACAGGGTAGTACTGAAGCTTTCTTT	CASSLSRQGSTEAFF
TRBV11-3	TRBD1	TRBJ2-5	-	TGTGCCAGCAGCACCAACCGCCTGGGACAGGGGCGGGAGACCCAGTACTTC	CASSTNRLGQGRETQYF
TRBV4-3	-	TRBJ2-7	-	TGCGCCAGCAGCCCCACAGGCCGGGATTCGCCCTACGAGCAGTACTTC	CASSPTGRDSPYEQYF
TRBV9	-	TRBJ2-1	-	TGTGCCAGCAGCGTAGCGAGGTCCAATGAGCAGTTCTTC	CASSVARSNEQFF
TRBV27	TRBD2	TRBJ2-1	-	TGTGCCAGCAGTTCTCCGACTAGCGGGAGATACAATGAGCAGTTCTTC	CASSSPTSGRYNEQFF
TRBV11-2	TRBD1	TRBJ1-1	-	TGTGCCAGCAGCTTAGCCGGCAGGGGGGAAGGGGGAACTGAAGCTTTCTTT	CASSLAGRGEGGTEAFF
TRBV5-1	-	TRBJ2-7	-	TGCGCCAGCAGCTACGACGGATACGAGCAGTACTTC	CASSYDGYEQYF
TRBV5-1	-	TRBJ1-1	-	TGCGCCAGCAGCTTTAGTCCCGAGAACACTGAAGCTTTCTTT	CASSFSPENTEAFF
TRBV11-2	-	TRBJ2-7	once	TGTGCCAGCAGCGCTAGCGTCGAGAGGTCTGTCGAGCAGTACTTC	CASSASVERSVEQYF
TRBV7-2	-	TRBJ2-6	-	TGTGCCAGCAGCTTAGTTGCAGGGTTGGGCTCTGGGGCCAACGTCCTGACTTTC	CASSLVAGLGSGANVLTF
TRBV5-6	-	TRBJ1-5	-	TGTGCCAGCAGCTGGGGCGGGGGGGGCCTCAATCAGCCCCAGCATTTT	CASSWGGGGLNQPQHF
TRBV7-6	-	TRBJ2-2	-	TGTGCCAGCAGCTTATTACTAGGCACCGGGGAGCTGTTTTTT	CASSLLLGTGELFF
TRBV19	-	TRBJ1-5	once	TGTGCCAGTAGTAACGGACGGGGACCGTCGTACCAGCCCCAGCATTTT	CASSNGRGPSYQPQHF
TRBV10-2	-	TRBJ2-7	-	TGCGCCAGCAGTGAGTCGGTGGGCGAGCAGTACTTC	CASSESVGEQYF
TRBV5-4	TRBD1	TRBJ2-7	-	TGTGCCAGCAGCTTCCGGGGACAGGTTACCTACGAGCAGTACTTC	CASSFRGQVTYEQYF
TRBV11-2	TRBD1	TRBJ2-5	-	TGTGCCAGCAGCGAAACAGGGGAAAGAGTCCAGTACTTC	CASSETGERVQYF
TRBV5-1	-	TRBJ1-2	-	TGCGCCAGCAGCTTGGCGTTACAGGGTTGGGGCTACACCTTC	CASSLALQGWGYTF
TRBV29-1	TRBD2	TRBJ2-1	-	TGCAGCGTTGGATTAGCGGGAGGAAGGGATGAGCAGTTCTTC	CSVGLAGGRDEQFF
TRBV15	-	TRBJ2-1	-	TGTGCCACCAGCAGAGACTTGAGCTCCTACAATGAGCAGTTCTTC	CATSRDLSSYNEQFF
TRBV6-5	-	TRBJ2-5	once	TGTGCCAGCAGCAGGACTCTACAAGAGACCCAGTACTTC	CASSRTLQETQYF
TRBV20-1	-	TRBJ2-3	-	TGCAGGGGTACAGGAGATACGCAGTATTTT	CRGTGDTQYF
TRBV12-5	-	TRBJ2-1	-	TGTGCTAGTGGTTTAAGGTACAATGAGCAGTTCTTC	CASGLRYNEQFF
TRBV28	TRBD1	TRBJ2-1	-	TGTGCCAGCAGTTTGTGGGTTCTTTTGCCCGGACAGGTTCAGTTCTTC	CASSLWVLLPGQVQFF
TRBV6-4	-	TRBJ2-1	-	TGTGCCAGCAGTGAAGGGGGAAGCTCCTACAATGAGCAGTTCTTC	CASSEGGSSYNEQFF
TRBV19	TRBD1	TRBJ2-7	-	TGTGCCAGTAGTGATGGACAGGGCTACGAGCAGTACTTC	CASSDGQGYEQYF
TRBV11-2	-	TRBJ1-5	-	TGTGCCAGCAGCTTAGGGTCAGGGGTTGGGCAGCCCCAGCATTTT	CASSLGSGVGQPQHF
TRBV19	-	TRBJ2-3	few	TGTGCCAGTAGGCAGAGTGGGGATACGCAGTATTTT	CASRQSGDTQYF
TRBV5-3	-	TRBJ1-1	-	TGTGCCAGCAGCTCGGAGGTGAGCACTGAAGCTTTCTTT	CASSSEVSTEAFF
TRBV5-1	TRBD2	TRBJ2-7	-	TGCGCCAGCAGCGACGGGAGGGGGGCCTACGAGCAGTACTTC	CASSDGRGAYEQYF